These T cell receptor beta chains were read from a single sample in a study of blood T cell repertoires in COVID-19. The method was immunoSEQ multiplex PCR; TCRdb's version includes in-frame clones alone and lacks a portion of them. This table has 210,000 or so clones, under 85% appearing once. The sequenced material came from PBMCs or T cells enriched from blood (not recorded which). The receptors originated from a man between 60 and 75 years old who had recovered from COVID-19. Both conserved end residues are part of each CDR3. The order of the fields is CDR3 DNA, CDR3 protein, D gene, clone size, V gene, J gene. D genes are given only for firm matches. A clone size is listed for some rows: how often the clone was seen (once, few, many), or a class if it is expanded.

CDR3 DNA: TGTGCCATCACCGTAGTGCGGACAAACCCAGTCTCCTACGAGCAGTACTTC
CDR3 protein: CAITVVRTNPVSYEQYF
D gene: .
clone size: once
V gene: TRBV10-3
J gene: TRBJ2-7

CDR3 DNA: TGTGCCAGCAGCGCCCCGGGACAGGGGCGCGCTAATGAAAAACTGTTTTTT
CDR3 protein: CASSAPGQGRANEKLFF
D gene: TRBD1
clone size: .
V gene: TRBV9
J gene: TRBJ1-4

CDR3 DNA: TGTGCCACCAGTCGAGCGGACAGGGCCTACGAGCAGTACTTC
CDR3 protein: CATSRADRAYEQYF
D gene: TRBD1
clone size: .
V gene: TRBV24-1
J gene: TRBJ2-7

CDR3 DNA: TGCAGTGCTAGTAAAGCGAACACTGAAGCTTTCTTT
CDR3 protein: CSASKANTEAFF
D gene: .
clone size: few
V gene: TRBV20-1
J gene: TRBJ1-1

CDR3 DNA: TGTGCCAGCAGCTTAGGTCTGACAGGGGGCACTCAGCCCCAGCATTTT
CDR3 protein: CASSLGLTGGTQPQHF
D gene: TRBD1
clone size: .
V gene: TRBV7-2
J gene: TRBJ1-5

CDR3 DNA: TGTGCCAGCAGTCAGGGGGTTTTGAACACTGAAGCTTTCTTT
CDR3 protein: CASSQGVLNTEAFF
D gene: TRBD1
clone size: .
V gene: TRBV7-2
J gene: TRBJ1-1

CDR3 DNA: TGTGCCAGTAGTCCTCCGGCTAGCGGGAGGTACGAGCAGTACTTC
CDR3 protein: CASSPPASGRYEQYF
D gene: TRBD2
clone size: .
V gene: TRBV19
J gene: TRBJ2-7

CDR3 DNA: TGTGCCAGCAGTCCCCCGACAGGCAACTATGGCTACACCTTC
CDR3 protein: CASSPPTGNYGYTF
D gene: .
clone size: .
V gene: TRBV28
J gene: TRBJ1-2

CDR3 DNA: TGTGCCAGCAGTATAGACAGAACAGATACGCAGTATTTT
CDR3 protein: CASSIDRTDTQYF
D gene: .
clone size: .
V gene: TRBV12-3/TRBV12-4
J gene: TRBJ2-3

CDR3 DNA: TGTGCCAGCAGCTTAGCGGGAGTCCTAAACTCTGGGGCCAACGTCCTGACTTTC
CDR3 protein: CASSLAGVLNSGANVLTF
D gene: .
clone size: .
V gene: TRBV7-2
J gene: TRBJ2-6

CDR3 DNA: TGTGCCAGCAGCCCCGCGGGCGGCAACACCGGGGAGCTGTTTTTT
CDR3 protein: CASSPAGGNTGELFF
D gene: .
clone size: few
V gene: TRBV7-9
J gene: TRBJ2-2

CDR3 DNA: TGCGCCAGCAGCTTGGGAATCTCAGGGGGCCTGGAAGAGACCCAGTACTTC
CDR3 protein: CASSLGISGGLEETQYF
D gene: TRBD1
clone size: .
V gene: TRBV5-1
J gene: TRBJ2-5

CDR3 DNA: TGCAGTGCTAGTCAAGCGGAACGCAATCAGCCCCAGCATTTT
CDR3 protein: CSASQAERNQPQHF
D gene: .
clone size: .
V gene: TRBV20-1
J gene: TRBJ1-5

CDR3 DNA: TGTGCCAGCAGTGAAGAGGGGGGGAGATACTACGAGCAGTACTTC
CDR3 protein: CASSEEGGRYYEQYF
D gene: .
clone size: .
V gene: TRBV2
J gene: TRBJ2-7

CDR3 DNA: TGTGCCAGCAGCACGGACAGGGGGAATACCGGGGAGCTGTTTTTT
CDR3 protein: CASSTDRGNTGELFF
D gene: .
clone size: .
V gene: TRBV21-1
J gene: TRBJ2-2

CDR3 DNA: TGCGCCAGCAGCTTGGCAGGGCAGGGTTACGAGCAGTACTTC
CDR3 protein: CASSLAGQGYEQYF
D gene: .
clone size: once
V gene: TRBV5-1
J gene: TRBJ2-7

CDR3 DNA: TGTGCCACCAGCAGAGATCGGGTCCCCGGGGGCTACACCTTC
CDR3 protein: CATSRDRVPGGYTF
D gene: .
clone size: .
V gene: TRBV15
J gene: TRBJ1-2

CDR3 DNA: TGCGCCAGCAGCTTGTCAGTGCAGTCCTACAATGAGCAGTTCTTC
CDR3 protein: CASSLSVQSYNEQFF
D gene: .
clone size: .
V gene: TRBV5-1
J gene: TRBJ2-1

CDR3 DNA: TGTGCCAGCAGCCAACGAGACGAGCAGTACTTC
CDR3 protein: CASSQRDEQYF
D gene: .
clone size: .
V gene: TRBV14
J gene: TRBJ2-7

CDR3 DNA: TGTGCCAGCAGTGAAGGTACAGGGGTGGTCTCACCCCTCCACTTT
CDR3 protein: CASSEGTGVVSPLHF
D gene: TRBD1
clone size: .
V gene: TRBV2
J gene: TRBJ1-6

CDR3 DNA: TGCGCCAGCAGCCGACAGGGTGACACTGAAGCTTTCTTT
CDR3 protein: CASSRQGDTEAFF
D gene: TRBD1
clone size: once
V gene: TRBV5-1
J gene: TRBJ1-1

CDR3 DNA: TGTGCCAGCAGCTTTTCAGGGGCGACCTACGAGCAGTACTTC
CDR3 protein: CASSFSGATYEQYF
D gene: .
clone size: .
V gene: TRBV7-9
J gene: TRBJ2-7

CDR3 DNA: TGTGCCAGCTCACCACGGGGGACATCTAGCACAGATACGCAGTATTTT
CDR3 protein: CASSPRGTSSTDTQYF
D gene: .
clone size: .
V gene: TRBV18
J gene: TRBJ2-3

CDR3 DNA: TGTGCCAGCAGCACAGGACGGTCAGAGCTTAATAATTCACCCCTCCACTTT
CDR3 protein: CASSTGRSELNNSPLHF
D gene: .
clone size: once
V gene: TRBV7-3
J gene: TRBJ1-6

CDR3 DNA: TGTGCCAGCAGCTTGGGGAACAGCTATAATTCACCCCTCCACTTT
CDR3 protein: CASSLGNSYNSPLHF
D gene: .
clone size: once
V gene: TRBV5-5
J gene: TRBJ1-6

CDR3 DNA: TGTGCCAGCAGTGATTTCGGCTCCTACGAGCAGTACTTC
CDR3 protein: CASSDFGSYEQYF
D gene: .
clone size: .
V gene: TRBV2
J gene: TRBJ2-7

CDR3 DNA: TGTGCCAGTAGTATACAGGGCTATGGCCTCTATAATTCACCCCTCCACTTT
CDR3 protein: CASSIQGYGLYNSPLHF
D gene: .
clone size: .
V gene: TRBV19
J gene: TRBJ1-6

CDR3 DNA: TGCGCCAGCAGCCAGGGGACAGGGGATTACTATGGCTACACCTTC
CDR3 protein: CASSQGTGDYYGYTF
D gene: TRBD1
clone size: once
V gene: TRBV4-1
J gene: TRBJ1-2

CDR3 DNA: TGCGCCAGCAGCCAAGAAATCGGGACAGGGAGGTACGAGCAGTACTTC
CDR3 protein: CASSQEIGTGRYEQYF
D gene: TRBD1
clone size: .
V gene: TRBV4-3
J gene: TRBJ2-7

CDR3 DNA: TGTGCCAGCAGGGGACAGGGCCGCAGCACCGGGGAGCTGTTTTTT
CDR3 protein: CASRGQGRSTGELFF
D gene: TRBD1
clone size: .
V gene: TRBV2
J gene: TRBJ2-2

CDR3 DNA: TGTGCCAGCAGCTTAGATCCCGGGGTTTACTCACCCCTCCACTTT
CDR3 protein: CASSLDPGVYSPLHF
D gene: .
clone size: .
V gene: TRBV11-3
J gene: TRBJ1-6

CDR3 DNA: TGTGCCACCAGTGACCCAGGGGTCATGGGGCGCCCCGGGGAGCTGTTTTTT
CDR3 protein: CATSDPGVMGRPGELFF
D gene: .
clone size: .
V gene: TRBV24-1
J gene: TRBJ2-2

CDR3 DNA: TGTGCCATCAGTGAGGCTGACAGGGGGCGCGGTAGGGATGAGCAGTTCTTC
CDR3 protein: CAISEADRGRGRDEQFF
D gene: TRBD1
clone size: .
V gene: TRBV10-3
J gene: TRBJ2-1

CDR3 DNA: TGTGCCAGCAGTCACCTACAGGGGACGGGAGAGACCCAGTACTTC
CDR3 protein: CASSHLQGTGETQYF
D gene: TRBD1
clone size: .
V gene: TRBV6-2/TRBV6-3
J gene: TRBJ2-5

CDR3 DNA: TGCGCCAGCAGCCAAGATTTTCCGGGTTTGTCTGGCTACACCTTC
CDR3 protein: CASSQDFPGLSGYTF
D gene: .
clone size: .
V gene: TRBV4-3
J gene: TRBJ1-2

CDR3 DNA: TGTGCCAGCAGCCAAGGGGGACTTGGAAACACCATATATTTT
CDR3 protein: CASSQGGLGNTIYF
D gene: .
clone size: .
V gene: TRBV3-1/TRBV3-2
J gene: TRBJ1-3

CDR3 DNA: TGTGCCAGCAGTTACTGGGGGGGCGATGGCTACACCTTC
CDR3 protein: CASSYWGGDGYTF
D gene: .
clone size: .
V gene: TRBV6-2/TRBV6-3
J gene: TRBJ1-2

CDR3 DNA: TGTGCCAGCAGTTACTCGGAGGACTCCTACGAGCAGTACTTC
CDR3 protein: CASSYSEDSYEQYF
D gene: .
clone size: .
V gene: TRBV6-5
J gene: TRBJ2-7

CDR3 DNA: TGCGCCAGCAGCCAAGATGAGGGCACCTATGGCTACACCTTC
CDR3 protein: CASSQDEGTYGYTF
D gene: .
clone size: .
V gene: TRBV4-3
J gene: TRBJ1-2

CDR3 DNA: TGTGCCAGCAGCTTTAGACTAGCGGAAGGCACAGATACGCAGTATTTT
CDR3 protein: CASSFRLAEGTDTQYF
D gene: TRBD2
clone size: .
V gene: TRBV11-2
J gene: TRBJ2-3

CDR3 DNA: TGTGCCAGCAGCGACGGACAGGGAGGGGCACCCCTCCACTTT
CDR3 protein: CASSDGQGGAPLHF
D gene: TRBD1
clone size: few
V gene: TRBV9
J gene: TRBJ1-6

CDR3 DNA: TGTGCCAGCAGCCAAGAAATACGGGAGCAGTACTTC
CDR3 protein: CASSQEIREQYF
D gene: .
clone size: .
V gene: TRBV14
J gene: TRBJ2-7

CDR3 DNA: TGTGCCAGCAGCCCGGACAGCTATGGCTACACCTTC
CDR3 protein: CASSPDSYGYTF
D gene: .
clone size: once
V gene: TRBV7-9
J gene: TRBJ1-2

CDR3 DNA: TGTGCCAGCGGTTTAGTCATGAACACTGAAGCTTTCTTT
CDR3 protein: CASGLVMNTEAFF
D gene: .
clone size: .
V gene: TRBV2
J gene: TRBJ1-1

CDR3 DNA: TGTGCCAGCACCCGGGGGGCTAACACCGGGGAGCTGTTTTTT
CDR3 protein: CASTRGANTGELFF
D gene: .
clone size: few
V gene: TRBV2
J gene: TRBJ2-2

CDR3 DNA: TGTGCCAGTAGTATTCTACAGATGAACACTGAAGCTTTCTTT
CDR3 protein: CASSILQMNTEAFF
D gene: .
clone size: .
V gene: TRBV19
J gene: TRBJ1-1

CDR3 DNA: TGCGCCAGCAGCCCTGACAGGTCTGGCGGCTACACCTTC
CDR3 protein: CASSPDRSGGYTF
D gene: .
clone size: .
V gene: TRBV5-1
J gene: TRBJ1-2

CDR3 DNA: TGTGCCAGCAGCTTCGGACAGGGGTACAATGAGCAGTTCTTC
CDR3 protein: CASSFGQGYNEQFF
D gene: TRBD1
clone size: .
V gene: TRBV13
J gene: TRBJ2-1

CDR3 DNA: TGTGCCAGCAGCGTATTGTCCGCGTCGGGCTCCTACAATGAGCAGTTCTTC
CDR3 protein: CASSVLSASGSYNEQFF
D gene: .
clone size: .
V gene: TRBV9
J gene: TRBJ2-1

CDR3 DNA: TGCAGTGCCAGCAGGGGGAACGAGCAGTACTTC
CDR3 protein: CSASRGNEQYF
D gene: TRBD1
clone size: .
V gene: TRBV20-1
J gene: TRBJ2-7

CDR3 DNA: TGTGCCAGCAGTTCTCCGGGACAGATAAACTATGGCTACACCTTC
CDR3 protein: CASSSPGQINYGYTF
D gene: TRBD1
clone size: .
V gene: TRBV2
J gene: TRBJ1-2